This TCR beta chain was recovered during a study of regulatory T cells in long-lasting Graves disease. Study-level points and caveats: Persistent disease exhibited a predilection for TRBV28, TRBJ1-2 and TRBJ2-5.

Time point given: newly diagnosed GD, antithyroid drugs for less than 3 months. TCR sequences were obtained from RNA taken from PBMCs. The table lists this clonotype with many counts. Its antigen is as yet unknown. The CDR3 contains 15 residues. With 2 bases removed from V and 2 bases from J, the gap between germline ends came to 10 bases. CDR1 is MNHEY and CDR2 is SVGAGI in the germline V gene. Through Arm-PCR of CDR3 regions and iRepertoire HTBI primers, TCR beta libraries were built. TCRdb called the multiplex PCR reads again in MiXCR, with one record for every CDR3 protein. Here the sample spans some 500,000 distinct CDR3 sequences, roughly 13% being singletons. Separately, the same data were catalogued under a study of T cells in Graves' hyperthyroidism and ophthalmopathy.

The sequenced sample was peripheral blood mononuclear cells (PBMCs), obtained at new diagnosis, from a patient treated with antithyroid drugs. The chain recombines TRBV6-5 with TRBJ1-5; D gene uncertain. This sequence originates from a man in his thirties or forties with Graves disease. The CDR3 region is CASSYLAGGNQPQHF. CDR3 nucleotides: TGTGCCAGCAGTTACCTTGCTGGCGGCAATCAGCCCCAGCATTTT.